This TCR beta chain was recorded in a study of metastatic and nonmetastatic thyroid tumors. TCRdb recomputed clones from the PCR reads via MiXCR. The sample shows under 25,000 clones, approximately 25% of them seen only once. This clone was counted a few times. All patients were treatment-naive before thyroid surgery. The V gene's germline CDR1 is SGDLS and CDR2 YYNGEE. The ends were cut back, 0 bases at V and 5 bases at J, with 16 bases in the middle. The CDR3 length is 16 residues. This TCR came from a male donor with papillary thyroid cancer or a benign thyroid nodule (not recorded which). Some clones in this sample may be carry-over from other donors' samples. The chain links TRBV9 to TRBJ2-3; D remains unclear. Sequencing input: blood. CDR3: CASSVAVGAGVDTQYF. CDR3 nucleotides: TGTGCCAGCAGCGTAGCTGTAGGCGCAGGTGTAGATACGCAGTATTTT.